The clone carrying this T cell receptor (beta chain) was detected only once. The repertoire was sequenced with immunoSEQ multiplex PCR; TCRdb's copy has only in-frame clones and lacks some. The sample holds approximately 90,000 clones, around 87% seen once. V lost 2 bases and J lost 1, with 9 bases in between. This CDR3 spans 15 amino acids. Germline CDR1 MNHEY, CDR2 SMNVEV (reference sequence). The sample is drawn from a study of blood T cell repertoires in COVID-19. The V gene is TRBV27, the J gene TRBJ2-1; D gene uncertain. The TCR originated in a human donor with acute or convalescent COVID-19. The donor label of this sample is uncertain. The sequenced sample was peripheral blood. CDR3 bases: TGTGCCAGCAGTTTACAGGTCGGATCCTACAATGAGCAGTTCTTC. This encodes CASSLQVGSYNEQFF.